Listed below are T cell receptor beta chains from one sample, sequenced in a study of shared clonotypes between healthy human individuals. The protocol was immunoSEQ multiplex PCR, while the TCRdb copy is restricted to in-frame clones and leaves out a portion. The data contain some 1 million clones, about 77% of them singletons. Sample: memory CD4+ T cells sorted from blood. Receptors originate from a man younger than 35 in good health. Each CDR3 is given with its conserved first and last residue.

v_call,cdr3_aa
TRBV30,CAWSALGTSADTQYF
TRBV6-1,CASSRGTGLSGYTF
TRBV18,CASSPQGANSNQPQHF
TRBV11-3,CASSFDGDTQYF
TRBV19,CASRPRTESDTQYF
TRBV5-4,CASSPSREAAGYTF
TRBV5-1,CASSFSGNTEAFF
TRBV5-1,CASSGPDNLNTEAFF
TRBV6-6,CASSSGLVSNEQFF
TRBV19,CASSPRGPEQYF
TRBV30,CAWGAGSGYTF
TRBV6-4,CASSVGQEYNEQFF
TRBV21-1,CASRPEHTEAFF
TRBV5-1,CASSTGQNNEKLFF
TRBV10-3,CAISESIVVEGHYGYTF
TRBV18,CASSPGTGLYEQYF
TRBV4-3,CASSQEGGTDTQYF
TRBV4-1,CASSQDPGGGSTISGANVLTF
TRBV7-6,CASSPGTETSVSTDTQYF
TRBV28,CASSATGEDTDTQYF
TRBV7-8,CASSLIRGTGNQPQHF
TRBV18,CASSPKQGPNEQYF
TRBV28,CASSLRGGGANVLTF
TRBV6-5,CASRRGTDYGYTF
TRBV7-9,CASSLPGVLAFF
TRBV2,CASSGGPYGYTF
TRBV7-2,CASSLDSNQPQHF
TRBV7-3,CASSSGQGRIDGYTF
TRBV6-4,CASSDSRGDTQYF
TRBV28,CASSPAPNYGYTF
TRBV10-3,CAIRTGVAGEAYNEQFF
TRBV9,CASSVGGGVEKTTDTQYF
TRBV30,CAWSVEGIGNQPQHF
TRBV30,CAWSVLLGRYEQYF
TRBV11-3,CASSFGPGQGNTGELFF
TRBV28,CASSLYMGLVQYF
TRBV10-3,CAIRPSGGLWHTDTQYF